The 21 T cell receptor beta chains below come from one sample, sequenced in a study of shared clonotypes between healthy human individuals (dated by TCRdb to about 2020). Library method: the immunoSEQ multiplex PCR assay. The table was pulled from immuneACCESS by TCRdb, which kept in-frame rearrangements only. Such tables lose some clones; where checked, under half of the loss comes from unresolved V genes, and the rest has no known cause. In all, the sample holds around 650,000 clones, and about 96% of those were seen once. The ten biggest clones cover less than 0.13% of the sample. CD8 naive samples consisted of CD45RO-negative cells that were positively selected for CCR7, yielding a CD45RA+CCR7+ population without TemRA cells. Sequencing input: naive CD8+ T cells sorted from blood. What the cell subset or site label conveys for this sample: CD45RA+CCR7+. The origin of the receptors is a woman in her 30s in good health.

This chain uses TRBV4-2 with TRBJ2-5, with 7 nucleotides matching TRBD2. The end of the DNA fits TRBJ2-7 better, so the J call may be wrong. From germline, CDR1 is LGHNA and CDR2 YNFKEQ. The CDR3 consists of 15 residues. CDR3 bases: TGTGCCAGCAGCCCAGCCGGGACTAACTCCTACGAGCAGTACTTC. Protein sequence: CASSPAGTNSYEQYF.

The chain couples TRBV5-1 to TRBJ2-7; TRBD1 agrees at 8 bases. With 3 bases clipped from V and 2 bases from J, the junction kept 7 bases outside the gene matches. The V gene's germline CDR1 is SGHRS and CDR2 YFSETQ. The CDR3 runs 15 residues. The CDR3: CASSWAGQETYEQYF. The CDR3 bases are TGCGCCAGCAGCTGGGCGGGACAGGAGACCTACGAGCAGTACTTC.

The chain joins TRBV28 to TRBJ1-5; D is perhaps TRBD1 (5 bases). Trimming stripped 5 bases from V and 3 bases from J, with 11 bases between. Looked up from germline, CDR1 is MDHEN and CDR2 is SYDVKM. CDR3 length: 14 residues. The CDR3 DNA reads TGTGCCAGCAGTATCAGACAGTACAATCAGCCCCAGCATTTT. Protein: CASSIRQYNQPQHF.

This chain connects TRBV27 to TRBJ2-1; possibly TRBD2 for D (6 bases). Looked up from germline, CDR1 is MNHEY and CDR2 is SMNVEV (reference sequence). This CDR3 has 16 amino acids. V gave up 1 base and J gave up 2 bases, with 12 bases separating them. In DNA form, the CDR3 reads TGTGCCAGCAGTTTATTATCGGAGGGCCCCTACAATGAGCAGTTCTTC. As protein: CASSLLSEGPYNEQFF.

This chain uses TRBV5-1 with TRBJ2-1, with 10 bases lining up with TRBD2. Germline values: CDR1 SGHRS, CDR2 YFSETQ. V was clipped by 3 bases and J by 4 bases; unmatched bases: 7. This CDR3 spans 16 amino acids. CDR3 DNA sequence: TGCGCCAGCAGCTCGCTTCTAGCGGGAGCTTACAATGAGCAGTTCTTC. It encodes CASSSLLAGAYNEQFF.

V and J are TRBV7-9 and TRBJ1-1; D gene unclear. Between the trimmed V and J ends, which lost 5 bases and 10 bases, there was a span of 14 bases. The CDR3 has 12 amino acids. The germline CDR1 and CDR2 sequences are SEHNR and FQNEAQ (reference sequence). As DNA, the CDR3 is TGTGCCAGCAGCGATCCGAAGTTGAGAGCTTTCTTT. Translated: CASSDPKLRAFF.

The rearrangement uses TRBV19 and TRBJ2-1; D is unresolved. This CDR3 has 13 amino acids. V was clipped by 10 bases and J by 2 bases, with 12 bases between them. Per germline, CDR1 LNHDA and CDR2 SQIVND (reference sequence). The CDR3 spells CATLESAYNEQFF. The CDR3 nucleotides are TGTGCCACCCTCGAGTCAGCCTACAATGAGCAGTTCTTC. Using reference TRBV19 and TRBJ2-1 for the parts outside the CDR3, the full variable domain is DGGITQSPKYLFRKEGQNVTLSCEQNLNHDAMYWYRQDPGQGLRLIYYSQIVNDFQKGDIAEGYSVSREKKESFPLTVTSAQKNPTAFYLCATLESAYNEQFFGPGTRLTVL.

This clone is a singleton in its sample. The chain links TRBV9 to TRBJ1-2, with a weak D call TRBD1 (5 bases). Trimming took off 3 bases at V and 4 bases at J, with 16 bases between the two ends. Looked up from germline, CDR1 is SGDLS and CDR2 is YYNGEE. The CDR3 contains 15 residues. CDR3 in amino acids: CASSGRTTKGYGYTF. As DNA, the CDR3 is TGTGCCAGCAGCGGGAGGACAACTAAGGGCTATGGCTACACCTTC.

The rearrangement joins TRBV7-9 to TRBJ1-4; no firm D call. The CDR3 contains 16 residues. V lost 5 bases and J lost 7, with 20 bases in between. CDR1 and CDR2 (germline): SEHNR, FQNEAQ (reference sequence). CDR3 protein: CASSTAREWIGEKLFF. CDR3 bases: TGTGCCAGCAGCACCGCCCGCGAGTGGATTGGTGAAAAACTGTTTTTT.

Concerning this clone itself: One end of the junction varies from germline; a read error may be responsible. In nucleotides, the CDR3 is TGTGCCAGCAGGTTGGACACTGAAGCTTTCTTT. Protein product: CASRLDTEAFF. The V call is TRBV5-4, the J call TRBJ1-1; the D is unclear. CDR3 length equals 11 residues. Germline V gene lookup returns CDR1 SGHNT and CDR2 YYREEE (reference sequence).

The chain uses TRBV7-9 and TRBJ1-2; 10 bases line up with TRBD1. The germline V gene encodes CDR1 SEHNR and CDR2 FQNEAQ (reference sequence). This CDR3 region has 16 residues. V was pared by 4 bases and J by 4 bases, with 9 bases of the junction left unmatched. CDR3 sequence (DNA): TGTGCCAGCAGCTCCTCCCCGGGACAGGGGACCTATGGCTACACCTTC. Protein sequence: CASSSSPGQGTYGYTF.

V gene TRBV6-5 combines with J gene TRBJ2-7; D is perhaps TRBD1 (7 bases). Trimming cost V 2 bases and J 4 bases, with 12 bases left between them. The CDR3 is 14 residues long. Germline V gene lookup returns CDR1 MNHEY and CDR2 SVGAGI. The CDR3: CASSYVQGGYEQYF. CDR3 coding DNA: TGTGCCAGCAGTTACGTCCAGGGGGGTTACGAGCAGTACTTC.

The chain links TRBV27 to TRBJ2-7; 13 bases map to TRBD2. This CDR3 comprises 15 residues. Germline V gene sequence: CDR1 MNHEY, CDR2 SMNVEV (reference sequence). With V trimmed by 6 bases and J by 4 bases, 6 bases remained unmatched. CDR3 sequence reads: CASRRLAGGLYEQYF. CDR3 DNA sequence: TGTGCCAGCAGACGACTAGCGGGAGGTTTGTACGAGCAGTACTTC.

The genes are TRBV7-7 and TRBJ2-5; TRBD2 matches at 11 bases. V lost 4 bases and J lost 0; bases outside the gene matches: 10. CDR1 is SSHAT and CDR2 is FNYEAQ in the germline V gene (reference sequence). The CDR3 runs to 18 residues. CDR3: CASSSSSLAGGHQETQYF. The CDR3 coding sequence is TGTGCCAGCAGCTCCTCTTCCCTAGCGGGAGGACACCAAGAGACCCAGTACTTC.

This clone was seen just once. The chain carries TRBV7-9 and TRBJ1-5, with D tentatively TRBD1 (5 bases). Germline-derived CDR1 and CDR2 are SEHNR and FQNEAQ (reference sequence). V gave up 5 bases and J gave up 8 bases, with 13 bases separating them. The CDR3 has 13 amino acids. CDR3 in DNA: TGTGCCAGCAGCCTGGGGGGAACGGAGCCCCAGCATTTT. It specifies CASSLGGTEPQHF.

This chain connects TRBV28 to TRBJ2-7, with 11 bases lining up with TRBD2. Germline loops: CDR1 MDHEN, CDR2 SYDVKM. This CDR3 region has 16 residues. The junction had 6 bases not matched to a gene; V was cut back by 2 bases and J by 3 bases. The CDR3: CASSLGLAGSIYEQYF. The DNA for the CDR3 is TGTGCCAGCAGTTTAGGACTAGCGGGTTCCATCTACGAGCAGTACTTC.

The chain couples TRBV7-9 to TRBJ2-3; the match to TRBD2 covers 8 bases. Germline values: CDR1 SEHNR, CDR2 FQNEAQ (reference sequence). The CDR3 is 15 residues long. Germline trimming cut 5 bases from V and 5 bases from J; bases unmatched to any gene: 9. In DNA form, the CDR3 reads TGTGCCAGCAGCCCAAGCGGGAGAGGAGGAGATACGCAGTATTTT. It encodes CASSPSGRGGDTQYF.

The V gene is TRBV9, the J gene TRBJ2-1, with 9 bases identical to TRBD2. Germline lookup yields CDR1 SGDLS and CDR2 YYNGEE. The junction had 5 bases not matched to a gene; V was cut back by 0 bases and J by 4 bases. This CDR3 spans 16 amino acids. CDR3 residues: CASSVGGLAMYNEQFF. The CDR3 nucleotides read TGTGCCAGCAGCGTAGGCGGACTAGCGATGTACAATGAGCAGTTCTTC.

This chain uses TRBV6-5 with TRBJ2-2, with a possible D match to TRBD1 (6 bases). Trimming took 7 bases from V and 2 from J, leaving 11 bases between them. Germline values: CDR1 MNHEY, CDR2 SVGAGI. The CDR3 extends over 14 amino acids. CDR3 in amino acids: CASKGQPNTGELFF. CDR3 nucleotide sequence: TGTGCCAGCAAAGGACAGCCAAACACCGGGGAGCTGTTTTTT.

The genes are TRBV27 and TRBJ1-2; TRBD1 is a possible D gene (5 bases). Germline CDR1 MNHEY, CDR2 SMNVEV (reference sequence). V was pared by 0 bases and J by 7 bases, with 12 bases between. The CDR3 runs 14 residues. CDR3 sequence reads: CASSLSGGRGGYTF. The CDR3 DNA follows: TGTGCCAGCAGTTTATCGGGGGGTCGAGGTGGCTACACCTTC.

V is TRBV18 and J is TRBJ2-5, with D tentatively TRBD1 (5 bases). Between the trimmed V and J ends, which lost 2 bases and 5 bases, there was a span of 9 bases. Germline values: CDR1 KGHSH, CDR2 LQKENI. This CDR3 is 13 amino acids long. This CDR3 reads CASSPGAGETQYF. The DNA of the CDR3 is TGTGCCAGCTCACCAGGGGCTGGTGAGACCCAGTACTTC.